This T cell receptor (beta chain) stems from a study of Graves' ophthalmopathy and Graves' hyperthyroidism. Amplification of the TCR beta CDR3 regions used RNA transcripts (as template). The first round was an RT-PCR with HTBI primers, and the second round was a multiplex PCR. One entry per CDR3 protein results from TCRdb running MiXCR on the multiplex PCR reads. The sample contains 1 million to 1.3 million distinct CDR3 sequences, roughly 35% of which appear only once. The CDR3 contains 15 residues. Deletions cut 2 bases from V and 7 bases from J, with 17 bases between. Germline V lookup: CDR1 SEHNR, CDR2 FQNEAQ (reference sequence).

This TCR derives from an adult man with Graves' hyperthyroidism. V gene TRBV7-9 combines with J gene TRBJ1-1; TRBD1 might be the D (6 bases). Source material: peripheral blood or thyroid tissue (not recorded which). The CDR3 DNA reads TGTGCCAGCAGCTTAATGGCAGGGGCAACTAATGAAGCTTTCTTT. It translates to CASSLMAGATNEAFF. Using reference TRBV7-9 and TRBJ1-1 for the parts outside the CDR3, the full variable domain is DTGVSQNPRHKITKRGQNVTFRCDPISEHNRLYWYRQTLGQGPEFLTYFQNEAQLEKSRLLSDRFSAERPKGSFSTLEIQRTEQGDSAMYLCASSLMAGATNEAFFGQGTRLTVV.